A single sample is the source of the 14 T cell receptor beta chains below, sequenced in a study of shared clonotypes between healthy human individuals. The repertoire was sequenced with immunoSEQ multiplex PCR; TCRdb's copy has only in-frame clones and lacks some. The sample yields approximately 470,000 clones, roughly 80% seen once. Sequencing was performed on PBMCs. Source of these receptors: a woman aged 40 to 50 in good health. Some clones in this sample may be carry-over from other donors' samples.

This clone was detected once. This probably arose from a read error, given a far larger clone one base away. The chain employs TRBV30 and TRBJ1-3; D not certain. With 5 bases removed from V and 0 bases from J, the gap between germline ends came to 11 bases. Germline V lookup: CDR1 GTSNPN, CDR2 SVGIG (reference sequence). This CDR3 region has 14 residues. The CDR3: CAWGERGSGNTIYF. CDR3 sequence (DNA): TGTGCCTGGGGTGAGAGAGGCTCTGGAAACACCATATATTTT.

The chain is built from TRBV5-1 and TRBJ2-3, with 8 bases lining up with TRBD2. There are 17 residues in the CDR3. Germline V lookup: CDR1 SGHRS, CDR2 YFSETQ. Unmatched junction bases numbered 10, after V lost 4 bases and J lost 0 bases. The CDR3 nucleotides read TGCGCCAGCAGCCCGGGACTAGGGAGTCCTAGCACAGATACGCAGTATTTT. Translated, it gives CASSPGLGSPSTDTQYF.

The sample holds one count of this clone. This may come from a read error, since a much larger clone is one base off. The chain couples TRBV7-9 to TRBJ2-2, with TRBD2 identical over 12 bases. There are 16 residues in the CDR3. The V gene's germline CDR1 is SEHNR and CDR2 FQNEAQ (reference sequence). As DNA, the CDR3 is TGTGCCAGCAGCCCCGGACTAGCGGGAAACACCGGGGAGCCGTTTTTT. Translation gives CASSPGLAGNTGEPFF.

Turning to this clone: One base separates it from a far larger clone, so it is likely a read error. Other nucleotide sequences from this sample produce the same CDR3. The chain is built from TRBV7-9 and TRBJ2-3; 7 bases are shared with TRBD2. J was trimmed by 2 bases and V by 9 bases; bases with no gene match: 11. The CDR3 length is 15 residues. Germline V gene sequence: CDR1 SEHNR, CDR2 FQNEAQ (reference sequence). CDR3 sequence reads: CASSARDYLTDTQYF. The CDR3 bases are TGTGCCAGTAGTGCGAGGGACTACCTCACAGATACGCAGTATTTT.

To note about this clone: A read error is likely here: a far larger clone is one base away. The J gene is TRBJ2-5, the V gene TRBV7-3; possibly TRBD1 for D (6 bases). The V end was cut by 5 bases, the J end by 11 bases, with 21 bases between. CDR1 and CDR2 (germline): SGHTA, FQGTGA. The CDR3 spans 14 residues. The CDR3 protein is CASSPTGTSTVQYF. The CDR3 DNA sequence: TGTGCCAGCAGCCCTACCGGGACAAGTACCGTGCAGTACTTC.

In its sample, this clone was seen once. The chain is built from TRBV6-6 and TRBJ2-2; D call uncertain. CDR1 and CDR2 from the germline V gene are MNHNY and SVGAGI (reference sequence). Trimming took 6 bases from V and 0 from J, leaving 11 bases between them. The length of the CDR3 is 15 residues. CDR3 nucleotides: TGTGCCAGCAGCCCCCGTGAAACGAACACCGGGGAGCTGTTTTTT. This sequence encodes CASSPRETNTGELFF.

This rearrangement joins TRBV7-9 to TRBJ2-7; the match to TRBD1 covers 11 bases. This CDR3 spans 16 amino acids. V lost 4 bases to trimming and J lost 6 bases; unmatched junction nucleotides: 11. Germline V gene lookup returns CDR1 SEHNR and CDR2 FQNEAQ (reference sequence). The CDR3 here is CASSSRTGGVTVEQYF. The CDR3, as DNA: TGTGCCAGCAGCTCAAGGACAGGGGGCGTCACGGTCGAGCAGTACTTC.

This rearrangement joins TRBV10-3 to TRBJ2-7; 7 nucleotides line up with TRBD1. Germline assignment: CDR1 ENHRY and CDR2 SYGVKD. The trim removed 4 bases at V and 3 bases at J, leaving 9 bases unmatched. The CDR3 extends over 15 amino acids. The CDR3 is CAISAGQVEGYEQYF. CDR3 nucleotide sequence: TGTGCCATCAGTGCCGGACAGGTTGAAGGCTACGAGCAGTACTTC.

For this clone: Given a far larger clone just one base away, this is likely a sequencing read error. This chain links TRBV29-1 with TRBJ2-3; D unclear. The V gene lost 4 bases and the J gene lost 2 bases, with 13 bases spanning the gap. The germline gives CDR1 SQVTM, CDR2 ANQGSEA. CDR3 length: 14 amino acids. CDR3 bases: TGCAGCGTTGGAGCGTGTACAGCCACAGATACGCAGTATTTT. It translates to CSVGACTATDTQYF.

This clone came up a few times. This chain joins TRBV6-4 and TRBJ2-2; D unclear. The CDR3 has 14 residues. CDR1 and CDR2 from the germline V gene are MRHNA and SNTAGT. V was cut by 4 bases and J by 4 bases, with 10 bases left in between. The CDR3 loop is CASSGGSSTGELFF. CDR3 nucleotide sequence: TGTGCCAGCAGTGGTGGTAGTAGCACCGGGGAGCTGTTTTTT.

This sequence joins TRBV9 and TRBJ2-7; 13 bases agree with TRBD2. Losses at the gene ends were 3 bases for V and 4 bases for J; bases not matched to a gene: 4. Germline V lookup: CDR1 SGDLS, CDR2 YYNGEE. The CDR3 has 15 amino acids. The CDR3 loop reads CASSATSGRTYEQYF. In nucleotides, the CDR3 is TGTGCCAGCAGCGCGACTAGCGGGAGGACTTACGAGCAGTACTTC.

This CDR3 reads CASSLVPTSVGFYEQYF. In DNA form, the CDR3 reads TGTGCCAGCAGCTTAGTGCCCACTAGCGTTGGCTTCTACGAGCAGTACTTC. The chain carries TRBV11-2 and TRBJ2-7; 7 bases line up with TRBD2. Germline values: CDR1 SGHAT, CDR2 FQNNGV. Trimming cost V 1 base and J 3 bases; bases outside gene matches: 12. This CDR3 contains 17 residues.

This sequence joins TRBV7-2 and TRBJ2-3; no reliable D call. V was pared by 10 bases and J by 0 bases, with 14 bases between. Germline V gene data show CDR1 as SGHTA and CDR2 as FQGNSA. The CDR3 is 14 amino acids. The CDR3 nucleotides read TGTGCCACTAGAGAGATGCATAGCACAGATACGCAGTATTTT. Its translation is CATREMHSTDTQYF. Looking up the rest from reference TRBV7-2 and TRBJ2-3 gives the full variable domain: GAGVSQSPSNKVTEKGKDVELRCDPISGHTALYWYRQSLGQGLEFLIYFQGNSAPDKSGLPSDRFSAERTGGSVSTLTIQRTQQEDSAVYLCATREMHSTDTQYFGPGTRLTVL.

The chain links TRBV28 to TRBJ1-2; 7 bases align to TRBD1. The length of the CDR3 is 12 residues. After removal of 6 bases from V and 8 bases from J, the junction contained 6 bases not matched to a gene. Germline CDR1 is MDHEN and CDR2 is SYDVKM. The CDR3 nucleotides are TGTGCCAGCAGCTTAGGGGGCTGGGGCTACACCTTC. This gives the protein CASSLGGWGYTF.